Listed here are 32 T cell receptor beta chains from one sample, sequenced in a study of blood T cell repertoires in COVID-19. The repertoire was sequenced with immunoSEQ multiplex PCR; TCRdb's copy has only in-frame clones and lacks some. The table lists around 100,000 clones, around 89% of them singletons, with less than 40% in the top ten. Specimen: peripheral blood. The receptor set was obtained from a woman aged 80 or over with acute or convalescent COVID-19.

The rearrangement links TRBV25-1 to TRBJ1-1; D is unresolved. The CDR3 runs to 13 residues. CDR1 and CDR2 (germline): MGHDK, SYGVNS. With 3 bases removed from V and 0 bases from J, the gap between germline ends came to 5 bases. The CDR3 reads CASSDQLNTEAFF. DNA of the CDR3: TGTGCCAGCAGTGACCAATTGAACACTGAAGCTTTCTTT.

V gene TRBV20-1 combines with J gene TRBJ2-4; TRBD2 matches 10 bases. This CDR3 has 16 residues. With 3 bases clipped from V and 0 bases from J, the junction kept 5 bases outside the gene matches. In germline, CDR1 is DFQATT, CDR2 SNEGSKA (reference sequence). The CDR3 DNA follows: TGCAGTGCTAGTAGCGGGGGGCCTTTAGCCAAAAACATTCAGTACTTC. Its protein product is CSASSGGPLAKNIQYF.

This clone was counted between two and nine times. The chain combines TRBV4-3 with TRBJ1-5; TRBD1 agrees at 9 bases. Germline-derived CDR1 and CDR2 are LGHNA and YSLEER. CDR3 length equals 21 residues. The V and J ends lost 1 base and 3 bases, in that order; junction bases with no gene match: 19. CDR3 region: CASSQVVVQGARPAINQPQHF. In DNA form, the CDR3 reads TGCGCCAGCAGCCAAGTGGTGGTACAGGGGGCGCGTCCGGCTATCAATCAGCCCCAGCATTTT.

V and J are TRBV12-3 or TRBV12-4 and TRBJ1-5; D perhaps matches TRBD1 (5 bases). The V and J ends lost 7 bases and 7 bases respectively, with 14 bases between them. The CDR3 runs to 13 residues. The CDR3 loop is CASNQQGGQPQHF. DNA for the CDR3: TGTGCCAGCAACCAGCAGGGAGGACAGCCCCAGCATTTT.

The V call is TRBV6-5, the J call TRBJ1-4; D possibly corresponds to TRBD1 (5 bases). This CDR3 contains 15 residues. Per germline, CDR1 MNHEY and CDR2 SVGAGI. With 0 bases removed from V and 4 bases from J, the gap between germline ends came to 9 bases. The CDR3, as DNA: TGTGCCAGCAGTTACTCAAGGGGTTTTAATGAAAAACTGTTTTTT. Amino acid sequence: CASSYSRGFNEKLFF.

V gene TRBV5-1 combines with J gene TRBJ2-1, with 10 bases fitting TRBD1. Losses at the gene ends were 3 bases for V and 2 bases for J; bases not matched to a gene: 5. Germline V gene lookup returns CDR1 SGHRS and CDR2 YFSETQ. This CDR3 spans 16 amino acids. The CDR3 is CASSSGTGDTYNEQFF. For the CDR3, the DNA is TGCGCCAGCAGCTCGGGGACAGGGGATACCTACAATGAGCAGTTCTTC.

V is TRBV28 and J is TRBJ1-6; D is ambiguous. Germline lookup yields CDR1 MDHEN and CDR2 SYDVKM. The CDR3 is made up of 18 amino acids. V was cut by 4 bases and J by 0 bases, with 16 bases left in between. CDR3 sequence (DNA): TGTGCCAGCAGTTCGGGAGGACTCCAATTCTCCTATAATTCACCCCTCCACTTT. Residues: CASSSGGLQFSYNSPLHF.

This chain uses TRBV28 with TRBJ2-7, with TRBD1 identical over 7 bases. With V trimmed by 4 bases and J by 0 bases, 3 bases remained unmatched. This CDR3 spans 14 amino acids. Germline V gene sequence: CDR1 MDHEN, CDR2 SYDVKM. CDR3 DNA sequence: TGTGCCAGCAGTTCGGGACAGAGCTCCTACGAGCAGTACTTC. Its translation: CASSSGQSSYEQYF. Drawing the rest from reference TRBV28 and TRBJ2-7, the complete variable domain is DVKVTQSSRYLVKRTGEKVFLECVQDMDHENMFWYRQDPGLGLRLIYFSYDVKMKEKGDIPEGYSVSREKKERFSLILESASTNQTSMYLCASSSGQSSYEQYFGPGTRLTVT.

The chain employs TRBV27 and TRBJ2-7, with TRBD1 identical over 7 bases. CDR3 length: 13 amino acids. The V segment lost 8 bases and the J segment 6 bases; nucleotides outside the gene matches: 10. CDR1 is MNHEY, CDR2 SMNVEV, per germline (reference sequence). Here the CDR3 reads CASRADRRSEQYF. The DNA for the CDR3 is TGTGCCAGCCGCGCGGACAGGCGGTCCGAGCAGTACTTC.

The chain uses TRBV5-5 and TRBJ2-3; TRBD1 agrees at 9 bases. The CDR3 runs to 12 residues. The germline V gene has CDR1 SGHKS and CDR2 YYEKEE (reference sequence). After removal of 4 bases from V and 11 bases from J, the junction contained 5 bases not matched to a gene. For the CDR3, the DNA is TGTGCCAGCAGCATCACAGGGGGCGGGCAGTATTTT. It codes for CASSITGGGQYF.

CDR3 in amino acids: CASSPQRSSSGNTIYF. The CDR3 DNA is TGTGCCAGCAGCCCGCAACGGAGCAGCTCTGGAAACACCATATATTTT. The chain combines TRBV4-2 with TRBJ1-3; D not resolved. The CDR3 loop spans 16 amino acids. Germline CDR1 LGHNA, CDR2 YNFKEQ. Trimming stripped 4 bases from V and 0 bases from J, with 13 bases between.

The V gene is TRBV5-4, the J gene TRBJ1-6; D unresolved. With 4 bases removed from V and 0 bases from J, the gap between germline ends came to 11 bases. The length of the CDR3 is 16 residues. The germline V gene encodes CDR1 SGHNT and CDR2 YYREEE (reference sequence). The CDR3 sequence: CASSILGSSYNSPLHF. In nucleotides, the CDR3 is TGTGCCAGCAGCATTTTAGGGAGCTCCTATAATTCACCCCTCCACTTT.

The V and J genes are TRBV2 and TRBJ2-3; 8 nucleotides match TRBD2. Germline CDR1 and CDR2: SNHLY and FYNNEI. The CDR3 sequence is 14 residues long. V trimming: 8 bases; J trimming: 5 bases; junction bases outside the gene matches: 9. CDR3 nucleotides: TGTGCCAGCGGGTTGGCGGGGGGACGAGATACGCAGTATTTT. It specifies CASGLAGGRDTQYF.

CDR3 in amino acids: CASSFGQLMNTEAFF. As DNA, the CDR3 is TGCGCCAGCAGCTTTGGACAGCTGATGAACACTGAAGCTTTCTTT. The rearrangement joins TRBV5-1 to TRBJ1-1; D is perhaps TRBD1 (6 bases). The ends were cut back, 2 bases at V and 0 bases at J, with 11 bases in the middle. Germline loops: CDR1 SGHRS, CDR2 YFSETQ. This CDR3 comprises 15 residues.

The V and J genes are TRBV6-5 and TRBJ2-5; possible D gene TRBD1, 5 bases. Trimming took off 5 bases at V and 1 base at J, with 8 bases between the two ends. Germline loops: CDR1 MNHEY, CDR2 SVGAGI. The CDR3 sequence is 13 residues long. The CDR3 nucleotides read TGTGCCAGCAGTAGGGGTGGCCAAGAGACCCAGTACTTC. Its translation: CASSRGGQETQYF.

The chain uses TRBV2 and TRBJ2-7; TRBD2 matches at 7 bases. This CDR3 comprises 15 residues. CDR1 is SNHLY and CDR2 is FYNNEI in the germline V gene. Losses at the gene ends were 5 bases for V and 3 bases for J; bases not matched to a gene: 10. CDR3 in amino acids: CASSLDPGLGYEQYF. In nucleotides, the CDR3 is TGTGCCAGCAGTCTAGATCCCGGACTAGGCTACGAGCAGTACTTC. Full variable domain (outside the CDR3, taken from reference TRBV2 and TRBJ2-7): EPEVTQTPSHQVTQMGQEVILRCVPISNHLYFYWYRQILGQKVEFLVSFYNNEISEKSEIFDDQFSVERPDGSNFTLKIRSTKLEDSAMYFCASSLDPGLGYEQYFGPGTRLTVT.

The chain has TRBV5-1 and TRBJ2-3; TRBD1 matches at 12 bases. Germline V gene lookup returns CDR1 SGHRS and CDR2 YFSETQ. The CDR3 contains 15 residues. With 3 bases clipped from V and 4 bases from J, the junction kept 3 bases outside the gene matches. This CDR3 is CASSSGTGGSDTQYF. The CDR3 DNA reads as TGCGCCAGCAGCTCCGGGACAGGGGGCTCAGATACGCAGTATTTT.

The chain employs TRBV6-2 or TRBV6-3 and TRBJ2-4; D is possibly TRBD1 (6 bases). CDR1 is MNHEY and CDR2 is SVGEGT in the germline V gene. With 5 bases removed from V and 5 bases from J, the gap between germline ends came to 16 bases. The CDR3 is 15 amino acids. Here the CDR3 reads CASSPTGRFENIQYF. In DNA form, the CDR3 reads TGTGCCAGCAGTCCAACAGGGAGATTCGAAAACATTCAGTACTTC.

The V and J genes are TRBV5-4 and TRBJ2-5, with D possibly TRBD1 on 6 matching bases. The CDR3 totals 16 residues. V lost 1 base, J lost 5 bases, and 18 bases lay in between. The germline CDR1 and CDR2 sequences are SGHNT and YYREEE (reference sequence). Written as DNA, the CDR3 is TGTGCCAGCAGCTTGCTCGGGACAAATAACGGGGAGACCCAGTACTTC. Translated, it gives CASSLLGTNNGETQYF.

V usage is TRBV4-1 and J usage is TRBJ2-5, with D tentatively TRBD2 (7 bases). CDR3 length: 15 amino acids. CDR1 is MGHRA, CDR2 YSYEKL, per germline. The V gene lost 0 bases and the J gene lost 5 bases, with 13 bases spanning the gap. The chain's CDR3 is CASSQEGGGLETQYF. In DNA form, the CDR3 reads TGCGCCAGCAGCCAAGAAGGGGGGGGCCTGGAGACCCAGTACTTC.

The J gene is TRBJ1-1, the V gene TRBV29-1, with no clear D. Trimming left V 4 bases short and J 4 bases short, with 13 bases between. The germline gives CDR1 SQVTM, CDR2 ANQGSEA. This CDR3 spans 13 amino acids. The CDR3 sequence is CSVGLLAGTEAFF. The DNA for the CDR3 is TGCAGCGTTGGCCTACTAGCGGGCACTGAAGCTTTCTTT.

V gene TRBV21-1 combines with J gene TRBJ2-1; the listed D gene, TRBD2, was not tested against the DNA. TRBV21-1 is assigned pseudogene status. The CDR3 is 16 amino acids. The CDR3 region is CASSTPGLAGGREQFF. The CDR3, as DNA: TGTGCCAGCAGCACCCCCGGACTAGCGGGGGGGCGTGAGCAGTTCTTC.

The chain recombines TRBV11-1 with TRBJ2-7; 8 positions agree with TRBD1. The CDR3 loop spans 15 amino acids. J lost 3 bases, V lost 3 bases, and 7 bases had no gene match. The germline gives CDR1 SGHAT, CDR2 FQDESV (reference sequence). CDR3 DNA: TGTGCCAGCAGCTTCGGACAGGGATCTTTCTACGAGCAGTACTTC. Translation: CASSFGQGSFYEQYF.

The rearrangement uses TRBV5-6 and TRBJ2-7; 8 nucleotides match TRBD2. Germline V gives CDR1 SGHDT, CDR2 YYEEEE. V shed 5 bases and J 1 base; nucleotides not matched to a gene: 8. The length of the CDR3 is 15 residues. The DNA of the CDR3 is TGTGCCAGCAGGTCCGGAGTAGCGGGGTCCTACGAGCAGTACTTC. Translated, it gives CASRSGVAGSYEQYF.

This chain joins TRBV5-6 and TRBJ1-1; D unclear. The CDR3 sequence is 14 residues long. Germline V gene data show CDR1 as SGHDT and CDR2 as YYEEEE. Trimming removed 1 base at V and 5 bases at J, with 12 bases between. This CDR3 reads CASSLRQARTEAFF. CDR3 DNA sequence: TGTGCCAGCAGCTTGAGGCAGGCAAGAACTGAAGCTTTCTTT.

The rearrangement links TRBV10-2 to TRBJ2-1, with a weak D call TRBD1 (6 bases). Trimming shortened V by 3 bases and J by 4 bases, and 19 bases separated the two germline ends. The V gene's germline CDR1 is WSHSY and CDR2 SAAADI. This CDR3 has 17 amino acids. Here the CDR3 DNA reads TGCGCCAGCAGTGAAACCGGGACACCTGGAAGATACAATGAGCAGTTCTTC. Residues: CASSETGTPGRYNEQFF.

This sequence joins TRBV19 and TRBJ2-5; D perhaps matches TRBD2 (7 bases). Germline CDR1 reads LNHDA; CDR2 reads SQIVND (reference sequence). CDR3 size: 14 residues. V was clipped by 7 bases and J by 13 bases, with 25 bases between them. CDR3 protein: CASNRGGLQGDLYF. CDR3 DNA: TGTGCCAGTAACCGCGGGGGATTACAGGGAGACTTGTACTTC.

The chain links TRBV2 to TRBJ2-5; TRBD1 is a possible D gene (7 bases). Trimming stripped 3 bases from V and 5 bases from J, with 13 bases between. The germline V gene has CDR1 SNHLY and CDR2 FYNNEI. This CDR3 region has 14 residues. DNA of the CDR3: TGTGCCAGCAGTGAGGCAGGGGGGATGGAGACCCAGTACTTC. Amino acids: CASSEAGGMETQYF. Combining the CDR3 with reference TRBV2 and TRBJ2-5 gives the whole variable domain EPEVTQTPSHQVTQMGQEVILRCVPISNHLYFYWYRQILGQKVEFLVSFYNNEISEKSEIFDDQFSVERPDGSNFTLKIRSTKLEDSAMYFCASSEAGGMETQYFGPGTRLLVL.

The chain joins TRBV28 to TRBJ2-1; the match to TRBD2 covers 12 bases. V dropped 7 bases and J dropped 4; count of bases not matched to a gene: 11. CDR1 and CDR2 from the germline V gene are MDHEN and SYDVKM. CDR3 size: 17 residues. As DNA, the CDR3 is TGTGCCAGCAAACCACCTAGCGGGGGGGCCAGGTACAATGAGCAGTTCTTC. Translating it yields CASKPPSGGARYNEQFF.

The CDR3 protein is CASTPQSFSEKLFF. The CDR3 nucleotides read TGTGCCAGCACTCCCCAAAGTTTTAGTGAAAAACTGTTTTTT. The chain links TRBV28 to TRBJ1-4; D not certain. This CDR3 has 14 amino acids. Germline CDR1 MDHEN, CDR2 SYDVKM. V lost 7 bases and J lost 7, with 16 bases in between.

The chain has TRBV21-1 and TRBJ2-5; TRBD1, as called in the table, went unchecked against the DNA. TRBV21-1 is marked as a pseudogene. The CDR3 runs to 15 residues. The DNA of the CDR3 is TGTGCCAGAACAGAACAGGGGGTAAGGAGTGGGACCCAGTACTTC. Its translation is CARTEQGVRSGTQYF.

V usage is TRBV25-1 and J usage is TRBJ1-2, with D perhaps TRBD1 (6 bases). CDR1 is MGHDK and CDR2 is SYGVNS in the germline V gene. The CDR3 runs 14 residues. With 3 bases removed from V and 8 bases from J, the gap between germline ends came to 16 bases. CDR3 sequence reads: CASSETGPTGGYTF. CDR3 nucleotide sequence: TGTGCCAGCAGTGAGACAGGCCCCACGGGGGGCTACACCTTC.